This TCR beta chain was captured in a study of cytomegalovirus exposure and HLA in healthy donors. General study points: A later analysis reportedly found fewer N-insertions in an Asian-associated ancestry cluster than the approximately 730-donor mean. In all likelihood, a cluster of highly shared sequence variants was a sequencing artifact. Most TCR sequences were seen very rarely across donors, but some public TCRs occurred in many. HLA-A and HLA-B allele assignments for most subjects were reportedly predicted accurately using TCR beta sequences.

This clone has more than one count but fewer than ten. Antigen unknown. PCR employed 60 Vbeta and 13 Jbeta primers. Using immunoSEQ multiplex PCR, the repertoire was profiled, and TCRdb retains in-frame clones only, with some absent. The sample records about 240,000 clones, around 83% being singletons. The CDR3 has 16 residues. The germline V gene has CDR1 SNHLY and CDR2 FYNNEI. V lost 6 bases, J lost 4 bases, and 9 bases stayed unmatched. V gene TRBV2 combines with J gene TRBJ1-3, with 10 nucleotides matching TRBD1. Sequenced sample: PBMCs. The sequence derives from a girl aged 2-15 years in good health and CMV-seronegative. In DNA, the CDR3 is TGTGCCAGCAGCCACCGGGACAGGGGTTTAGGAAACACCATATATTTT. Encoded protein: CASSHRDRGLGNTIYF.